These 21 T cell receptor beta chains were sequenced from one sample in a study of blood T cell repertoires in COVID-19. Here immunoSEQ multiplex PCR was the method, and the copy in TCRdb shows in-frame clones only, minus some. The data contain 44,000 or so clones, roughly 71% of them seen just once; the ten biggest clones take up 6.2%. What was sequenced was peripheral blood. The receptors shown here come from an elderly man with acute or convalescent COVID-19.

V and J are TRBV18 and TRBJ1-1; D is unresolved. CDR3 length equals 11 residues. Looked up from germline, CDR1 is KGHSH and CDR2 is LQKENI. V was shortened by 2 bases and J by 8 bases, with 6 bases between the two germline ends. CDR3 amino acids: CASSPGREAFF. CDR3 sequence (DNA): TGTGCCAGCTCACCAGGGAGGGAAGCTTTCTTT.

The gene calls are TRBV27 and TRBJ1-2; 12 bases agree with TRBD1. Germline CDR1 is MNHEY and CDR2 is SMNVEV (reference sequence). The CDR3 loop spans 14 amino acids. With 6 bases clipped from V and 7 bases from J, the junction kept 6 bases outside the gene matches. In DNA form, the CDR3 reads TGTGCCAGCAGCCGGGACAGGGGGCGCGGTGGCTACACCTTC. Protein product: CASSRDRGRGGYTF.

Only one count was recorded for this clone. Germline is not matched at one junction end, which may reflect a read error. The chain's CDR3 is CATSRDADIERNF. In DNA form, the CDR3 reads TGTGCCACCAGCAGAGACGCGGACATAGAAAGAAATTTT. The chain couples TRBV15 to TRBJ1-3, with D possibly being TRBD1 (5 bases). This CDR3 is built from 13 residues. Germline CDR1 and CDR2: LNHNV and YYDKDF (reference sequence).

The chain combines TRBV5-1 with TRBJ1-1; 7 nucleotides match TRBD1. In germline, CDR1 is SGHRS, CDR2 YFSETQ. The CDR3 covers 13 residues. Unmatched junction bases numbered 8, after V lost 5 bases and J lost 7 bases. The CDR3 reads CASRYDRVGEAFF. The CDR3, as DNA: TGCGCCAGCAGATACGACAGGGTCGGTGAAGCTTTCTTT.

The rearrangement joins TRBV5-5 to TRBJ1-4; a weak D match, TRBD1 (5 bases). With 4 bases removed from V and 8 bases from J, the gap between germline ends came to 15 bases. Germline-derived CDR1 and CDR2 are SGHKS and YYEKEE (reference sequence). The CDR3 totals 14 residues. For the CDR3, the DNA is TGTGCCAGCAGCCAACGAAGGGGTGAGGAAAAACTGTTTTTT. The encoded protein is CASSQRRGEEKLFF. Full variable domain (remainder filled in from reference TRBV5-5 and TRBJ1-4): DAGVTQSPTHLIKTRGQQVTLRCSPISGHKSVSWYQQVLGQGPQFIFQYYEKEERGRGNFPDRFSARQFPNYSSELNVNALLLGDSALYLCASSQRRGEEKLFFGSGTQLSVL.

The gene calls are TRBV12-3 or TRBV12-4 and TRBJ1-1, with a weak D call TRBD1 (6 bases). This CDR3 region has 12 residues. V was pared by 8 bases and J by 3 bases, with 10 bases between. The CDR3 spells CASGGGHTEAFF. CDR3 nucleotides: TGTGCCAGCGGGGGGGGGCACACTGAAGCTTTCTTT.

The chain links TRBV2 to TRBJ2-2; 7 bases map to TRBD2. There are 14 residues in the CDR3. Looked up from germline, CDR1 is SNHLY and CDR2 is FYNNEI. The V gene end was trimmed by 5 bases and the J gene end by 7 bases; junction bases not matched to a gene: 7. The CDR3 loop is CASSKGGFGGELFF. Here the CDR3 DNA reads TGTGCCAGCAGTAAGGGAGGGTTCGGCGGGGAGCTGTTTTTT. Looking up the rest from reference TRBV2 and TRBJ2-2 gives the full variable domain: EPEVTQTPSHQVTQMGQEVILRCVPISNHLYFYWYRQILGQKVEFLVSFYNNEISEKSEIFDDQFSVERPDGSNFTLKIRSTKLEDSAMYFCASSKGGFGGELFFGEGSRLTVL.

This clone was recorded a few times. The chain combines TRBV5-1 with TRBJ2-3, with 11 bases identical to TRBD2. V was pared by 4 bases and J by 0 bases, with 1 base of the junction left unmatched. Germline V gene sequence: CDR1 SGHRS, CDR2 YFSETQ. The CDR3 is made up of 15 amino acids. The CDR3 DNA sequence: TGCGCCAGCAGCCGGACTAGCGGGAGCACAGATACGCAGTATTTT. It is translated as CASSRTSGSTDTQYF.

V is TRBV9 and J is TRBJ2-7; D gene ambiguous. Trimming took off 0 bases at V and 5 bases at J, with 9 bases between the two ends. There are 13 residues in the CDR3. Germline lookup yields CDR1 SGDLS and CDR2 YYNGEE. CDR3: CASSVASVHEQYF. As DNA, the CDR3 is TGTGCCAGCAGCGTAGCTTCGGTCCACGAGCAGTACTTC.

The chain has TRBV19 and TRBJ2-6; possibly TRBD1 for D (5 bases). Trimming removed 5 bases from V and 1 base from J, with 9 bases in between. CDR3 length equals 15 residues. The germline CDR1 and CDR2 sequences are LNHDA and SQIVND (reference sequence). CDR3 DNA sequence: TGTGCCAGTAGTTCCCCAGGGTCTGGGGCCAACGTCCTGACTTTC. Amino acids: CASSSPGSGANVLTF.

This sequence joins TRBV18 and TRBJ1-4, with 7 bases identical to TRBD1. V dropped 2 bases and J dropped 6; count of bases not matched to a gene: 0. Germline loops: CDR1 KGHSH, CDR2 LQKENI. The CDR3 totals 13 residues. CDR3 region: CASSPDRDEKLFF. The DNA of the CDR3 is TGTGCCAGCTCACCAGACAGGGATGAAAAACTGTTTTTT.

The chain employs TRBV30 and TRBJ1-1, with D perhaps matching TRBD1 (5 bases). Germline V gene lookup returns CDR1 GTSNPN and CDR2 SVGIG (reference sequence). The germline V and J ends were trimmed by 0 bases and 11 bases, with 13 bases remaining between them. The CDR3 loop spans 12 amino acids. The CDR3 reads CAWSVSGGRAFF. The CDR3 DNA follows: TGTGCCTGGAGTGTGTCGGGGGGAAGGGCTTTCTTT.

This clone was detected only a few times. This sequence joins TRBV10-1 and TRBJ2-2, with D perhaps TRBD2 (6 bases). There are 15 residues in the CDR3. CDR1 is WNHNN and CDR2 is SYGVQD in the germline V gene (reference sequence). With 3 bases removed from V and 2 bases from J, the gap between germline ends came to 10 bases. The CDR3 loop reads CASSDIGTNTGELFF. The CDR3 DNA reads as TGCGCCAGCAGTGATATCGGGACTAACACCGGGGAGCTGTTTTTT.

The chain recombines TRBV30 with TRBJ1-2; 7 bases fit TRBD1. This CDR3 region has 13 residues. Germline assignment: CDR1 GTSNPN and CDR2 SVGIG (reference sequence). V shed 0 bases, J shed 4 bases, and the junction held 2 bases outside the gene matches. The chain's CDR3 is CAWSVDRVYGYTF. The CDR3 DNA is TGTGCCTGGAGTGTAGACAGGGTCTATGGCTACACCTTC.

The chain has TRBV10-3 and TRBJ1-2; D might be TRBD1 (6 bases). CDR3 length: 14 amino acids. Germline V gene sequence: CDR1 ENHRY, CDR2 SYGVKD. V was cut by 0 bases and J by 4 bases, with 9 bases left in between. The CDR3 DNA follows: TGTGCCATCAGTGAGTCCATGGACAGCTATGGCTACACCTTC. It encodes CAISESMDSYGYTF.

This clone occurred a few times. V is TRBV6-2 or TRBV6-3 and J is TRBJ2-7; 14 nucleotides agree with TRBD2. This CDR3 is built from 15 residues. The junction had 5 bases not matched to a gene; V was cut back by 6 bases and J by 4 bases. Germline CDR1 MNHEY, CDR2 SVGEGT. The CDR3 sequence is CASSWGTSGSYEQYF. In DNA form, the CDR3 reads TGTGCCAGCAGCTGGGGGACTAGCGGGAGTTACGAGCAGTACTTC.

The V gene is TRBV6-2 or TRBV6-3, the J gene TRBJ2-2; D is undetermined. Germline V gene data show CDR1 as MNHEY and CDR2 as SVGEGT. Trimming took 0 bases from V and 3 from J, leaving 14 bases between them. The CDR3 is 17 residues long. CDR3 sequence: CASSYSTRRLYTGELFF. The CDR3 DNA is TGTGCCAGCAGTTACTCGACCCGGCGACTTTACACCGGGGAGCTGTTTTTT.

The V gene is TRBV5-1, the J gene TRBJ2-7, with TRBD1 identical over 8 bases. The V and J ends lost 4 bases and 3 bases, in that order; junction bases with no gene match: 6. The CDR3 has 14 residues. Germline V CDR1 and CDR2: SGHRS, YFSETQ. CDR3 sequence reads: CASSTGQALYEQYF. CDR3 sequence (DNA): TGCGCCAGCAGCACGGGACAGGCACTCTACGAGCAGTACTTC.

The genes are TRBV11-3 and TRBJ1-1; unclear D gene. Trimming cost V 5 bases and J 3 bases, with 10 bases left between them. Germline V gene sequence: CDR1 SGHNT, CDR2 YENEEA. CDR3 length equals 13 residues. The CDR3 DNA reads TGTGCCAGCAGCCAAAGACGGGACACTGAAGCTTTCTTT. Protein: CASSQRRDTEAFF. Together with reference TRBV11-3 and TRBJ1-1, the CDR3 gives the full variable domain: EAGVVQSPRYKIIEKKQPVAFWCNPISGHNTLYWYLQNLGQGPELLIRYENEEAVDDSQLPKDRFSAERLKGVDSTLKIQPAELGDSAVYLCASSQRRDTEAFFGQGTRLTVV.

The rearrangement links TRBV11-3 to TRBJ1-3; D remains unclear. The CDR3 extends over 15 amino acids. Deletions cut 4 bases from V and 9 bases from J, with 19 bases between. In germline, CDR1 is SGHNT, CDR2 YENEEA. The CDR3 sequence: CASSSKGTGGGTIYF. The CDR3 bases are TGTGCCAGCAGCTCTAAGGGTACCGGCGGAGGCACCATATATTTT.

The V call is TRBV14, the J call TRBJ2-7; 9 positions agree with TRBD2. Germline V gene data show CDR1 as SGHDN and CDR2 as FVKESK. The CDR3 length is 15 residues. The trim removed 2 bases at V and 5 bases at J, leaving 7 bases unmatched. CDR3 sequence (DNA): TGTGCCAGCAGCCAACGAGCTAGCGGGACCGACGAGCAGTACTTC. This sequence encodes CASSQRASGTDEQYF.